The 7 T cell receptor beta chains below come from one sample, sequenced in a study of low-dose radiotherapy and immunotherapy resistance in tumors. Gene-specific TRAV and TRBV primers were used for first-strand cDNA, covering alpha and beta chains. The PCR that amplified TCRs ran for 20 cycles, relying on a constant-region primer and a V-primer adapter. Via MiXCR, TCRdb re-called the reads, giving one row per CDR3 protein. Seen here are 11,000 to 15,000 distinct CDR3 sequences, roughly 75% observed once, and the top ten hold under 6.5%. These receptor sequences come from a human donor with advanced metastatic prostate, ovarian, gallbladder or colorectal cancer (not recorded which). This table probably holds off-target reads from a library built for another chain.

The rearrangement uses TRBV20-1 and TRBJ1-1; D remains ambiguous. The CDR3 extends over 13 amino acids. V lost 6 bases, J lost 6 bases, and 17 bases lay in between. Germline assignment: CDR1 DFQATT and CDR2 SNEGSKA (reference sequence). CDR3: CSAINYLRPEAFF. CDR3 in DNA: TGCAGTGCGATCAATTACCTGCGCCCTGAAGCTTTCTTT.

V and J are TRBV2 and TRBJ2-5, with TRBD2 identical over 11 bases. The CDR3 sequence is 20 residues long. V trimming: 2 bases; J trimming: 0 bases; junction bases outside the gene matches: 14. Germline lookup yields CDR1 SNHLY and CDR2 FYNNEI. In nucleotides, the CDR3 is TGTGCCAGCAGTGAATACCCCTCCGGACTAGCGGGCTCGTACCAAGAGACCCAGTACTTC. This gives the protein CASSEYPSGLAGSYQETQYF.

The chain is built from TRBV2 and TRBJ1-4, with D possibly being TRBD1 (6 bases). CDR1 is SNHLY, CDR2 FYNNEI, per germline. The CDR3 is 13 amino acids. Trimming stripped 7 bases from V and 5 bases from J, with 11 bases between. The CDR3 coding sequence is TGTGCCAGCACGGACGGACAGAATGAAAAACTGTTTTTT. Translated: CASTDGQNEKLFF.

This clonotype turned up a few times. The CDR3 loop is CASSQDGNGPYEQYF. The CDR3 nucleotides are TGCGCCAGCAGCCAAGATGGGAACGGCCCCTACGAGCAGTACTTC. This chain links TRBV4-1 with TRBJ2-7; D is uncertain. The V and J ends lost 0 bases and 2 bases respectively, with 11 bases between them. CDR1 and CDR2 from the germline V gene are MGHRA and YSYEKL. The CDR3 has 15 residues.

The chain has TRBV19 and TRBJ2-7; 9 bases are shared with TRBD1. Trimming removed 11 bases from V and 6 bases from J; junction bases left unmatched: 11. Germline values: CDR1 LNHDA, CDR2 SQIVND (reference sequence). The CDR3 spans 13 residues. The CDR3 loop reads CAASGTGTGEQYF. DNA of the CDR3: TGTGCCGCATCTGGGACAGGGACCGGCGAGCAGTACTTC.

This chain connects TRBV5-6 to TRBJ2-1; D is perhaps TRBD2 (6 bases). Trimming shortened V by 4 bases and J by 5 bases, and 10 bases separated the two germline ends. The CDR3 contains 13 residues. Germline values: CDR1 SGHDT, CDR2 YYEEEE. CDR3 loop: CASSLGGDNEQFF. The CDR3 nucleotides read TGTGCCAGCAGCCTGGGGGGAGACAATGAGCAGTTCTTC.

The chain uses TRBV7-9 and TRBJ2-3, with TRBD1 as a possible D gene (6 bases). This CDR3 has 16 residues. Between the trimmed V and J ends, which lost 4 bases and 2 bases, there was a span of 16 bases. Per germline, CDR1 SEHNR and CDR2 FQNEAQ (reference sequence). CDR3 amino acids: CASSSRQVHYTDTQYF. Here the CDR3 DNA reads TGTGCCAGCAGCTCCCGACAGGTCCACTACACAGATACGCAGTATTTT.